These 5 T cell receptor beta chains share one sample of origin, sequenced in a study of regulatory T cells in long-lasting Graves disease. The time point is: persistent/refractory GD, antithyroid drugs over 5 years with positive TRAb. From PBMCs, RNA was extracted and then used to make the TCR library. For TCR beta, libraries came from iRepertoire HTBI primers and Arm-PCR of CDR3 regions. Each CDR3 protein is one row after TCRdb ran MiXCR on the multiplex PCR reads. The repertoire holds 650,000 to 700,000 distinct CDR3 sequences, with around 32% as singletons. The sample in question was peripheral blood mononuclear cells (PBMCs), obtained when the disease was refractory, from a patient treated with antithyroid drugs. The receptors shown here come from a female donor with Graves disease.

This clonotype showed up many times. This chain links TRBV2 with TRBJ1-1; D remains unclear. The germline gives CDR1 SNHLY, CDR2 FYNNEI. Trimming removed 2 bases at V and 1 base at J, with 11 bases between. The CDR3 is 15 amino acids. Here the CDR3 reads CASSEFAPGNTEAFF. CDR3 sequence (DNA): TGTGCCAGCAGTGAATTCGCGCCGGGGAACACTGAAGCTTTCTTT.

V and J are TRBV7-9 and TRBJ1-4; D unresolved. This CDR3 is 14 amino acids long. Trimming took off 1 base at V and 5 bases at J, with 8 bases between the two ends. CDR1 is SEHNR and CDR2 is FQNEAQ in the germline V gene (reference sequence). The CDR3, as DNA: TGTGCCAGCAGCTTAGGCGGCGAAAATGAAAAACTGTTTTTT. Its protein product is CASSLGGENEKLFF.

The chain has TRBV7-9 and TRBJ2-7; 8 bases fit TRBD1. This CDR3 is 15 amino acids long. Germline V CDR1 and CDR2: SEHNR, FQNEAQ (reference sequence). V was clipped by 4 bases and J by 2 bases; unmatched bases: 7. CDR3 amino acids: CASSSRDRKAYEQYF. The DNA of the CDR3 is TGTGCCAGCAGCTCCCGGGACAGGAAGGCCTACGAGCAGTACTTC.

The chain combines TRBV20-1 with TRBJ1-2; TRBD1 aligns across 7 bases. V was clipped by 3 bases and J by 3 bases; unmatched bases: 13. The CDR3 has 16 amino acids. Germline assignment: CDR1 DFQATT and CDR2 SNEGSKA (reference sequence). The CDR3 is CSASPLGGASDYGYTF. The CDR3 DNA follows: TGCAGTGCTAGTCCCCTAGGGGGCGCGTCCGACTATGGCTACACCTTC.

The rearrangement joins TRBV5-4 to TRBJ2-1, with 10 bases aligning to TRBD2. The CDR3 covers 17 residues. V lost 0 bases to trimming and J lost 5 bases; unmatched junction nucleotides: 8. CDR1 and CDR2 (germline): SGHNT, YYREEE (reference sequence). CDR3 loop: CASSLAAEREGNNEQFF. The CDR3 DNA reads TGTGCCAGCAGCTTGGCCGCCGAGCGGGAGGGCAACAATGAGCAGTTCTTC.